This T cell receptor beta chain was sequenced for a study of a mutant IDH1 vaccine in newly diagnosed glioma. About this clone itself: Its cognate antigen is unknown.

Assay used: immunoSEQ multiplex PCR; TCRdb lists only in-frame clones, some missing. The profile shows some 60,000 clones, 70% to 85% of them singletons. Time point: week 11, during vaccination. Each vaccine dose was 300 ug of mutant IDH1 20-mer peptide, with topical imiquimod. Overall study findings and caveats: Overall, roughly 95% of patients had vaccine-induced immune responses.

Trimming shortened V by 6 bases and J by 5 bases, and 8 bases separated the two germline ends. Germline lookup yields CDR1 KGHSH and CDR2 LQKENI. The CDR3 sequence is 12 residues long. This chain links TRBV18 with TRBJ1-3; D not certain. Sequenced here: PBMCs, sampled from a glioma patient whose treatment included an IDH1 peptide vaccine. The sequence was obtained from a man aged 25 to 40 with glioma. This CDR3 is CASSGERNTIYF. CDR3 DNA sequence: TGTGCCAGCTCGGGAGAGCGAAACACCATATATTTT.